The entry below describes one T cell receptor beta chain. This record comes from a study of blood T cells in healthy people across ages. Then a second PCR, running about 6 to 11 cycles, was carried out with a sample-barcoded 5' primer and a J-beta primer mix. One entry per CDR3 protein results from TCRdb running MiXCR on the 5' RACE reads. Here the sample spans about 800,000 distinct CDR3 sequences, around 25% being singletons. The same sample was also studied in work on T cells of mothers and their children.

This TCR was recovered from a boy younger than 18 in good health. Material for sequencing was blood.

Written as DNA, the CDR3 is TGTGCCAGCAGTCCGCGTATCGGGACTAGCGGGATTAGCTCCTACAATGAGCAGTTCTTC. Amino acids: CASSPRIGTSGISSYNEQFF. V is TRBV27 and J is TRBJ2-1; 13 bases are a match to TRBD2. The CDR3 spans 20 residues. The germline V gene has CDR1 MNHEY and CDR2 SMNVEV (reference sequence). V lost 5 bases, J lost 0 bases, and 13 bases stayed unmatched.